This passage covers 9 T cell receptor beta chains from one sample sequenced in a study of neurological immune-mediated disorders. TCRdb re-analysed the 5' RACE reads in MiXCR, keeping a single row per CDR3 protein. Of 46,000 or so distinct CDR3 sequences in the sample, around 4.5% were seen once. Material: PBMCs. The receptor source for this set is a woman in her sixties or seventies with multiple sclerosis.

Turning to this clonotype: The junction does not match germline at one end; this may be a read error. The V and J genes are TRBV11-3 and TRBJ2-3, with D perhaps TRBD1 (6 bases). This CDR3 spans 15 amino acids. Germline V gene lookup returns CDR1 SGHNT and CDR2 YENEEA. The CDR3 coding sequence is TGTGCCAGCAGCTTAGATCAGGGGTTCACAGATACGCGGTATTTT. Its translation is CASSLDQGFTDTRYF.

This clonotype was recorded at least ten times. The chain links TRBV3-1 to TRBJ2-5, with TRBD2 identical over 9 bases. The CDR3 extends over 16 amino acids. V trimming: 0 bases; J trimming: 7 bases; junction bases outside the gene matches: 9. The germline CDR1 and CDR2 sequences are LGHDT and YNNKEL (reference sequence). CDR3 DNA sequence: TGTGCCAGCAGCCAAGAGGATGGGCTAGCGGGATCGACCCAGTACTTC. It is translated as CASSQEDGLAGSTQYF.

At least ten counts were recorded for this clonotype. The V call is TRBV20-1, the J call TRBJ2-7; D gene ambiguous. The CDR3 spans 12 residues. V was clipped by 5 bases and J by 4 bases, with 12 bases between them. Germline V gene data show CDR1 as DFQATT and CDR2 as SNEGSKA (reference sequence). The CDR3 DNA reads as TGCAGTGCTGCTATTGGGCCGTACGAGCAGTACTTC. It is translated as CSAAIGPYEQYF.

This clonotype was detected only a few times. CDR3 residues: CSARGPASADYGYTF. The DNA for the CDR3 is TGCAGTGCTAGAGGCCCCGCGTCAGCAGACTATGGCTACACCTTC. The genes are TRBV20-1 and TRBJ1-2; no definite D call. Germline CDR1 DFQATT, CDR2 SNEGSKA (reference sequence). V lost 1 base and J 3 bases, leaving 15 bases between the germline ends. This CDR3 is 15 amino acids long.

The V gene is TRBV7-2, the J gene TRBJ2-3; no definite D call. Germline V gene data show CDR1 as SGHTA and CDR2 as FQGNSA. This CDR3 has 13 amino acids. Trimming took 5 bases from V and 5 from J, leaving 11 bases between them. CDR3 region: CASSVFPLDTQYF. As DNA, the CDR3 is TGTGCCAGCAGCGTGTTCCCCCTAGATACGCAGTATTTT.

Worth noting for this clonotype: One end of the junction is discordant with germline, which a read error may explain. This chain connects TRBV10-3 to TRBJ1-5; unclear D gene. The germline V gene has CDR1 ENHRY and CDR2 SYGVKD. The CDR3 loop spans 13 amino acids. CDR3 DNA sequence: TGTGAGCACGGATCCCGAACTCCACAGCCCCAGAATTTT. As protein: CEHGSRTPQPQNF.

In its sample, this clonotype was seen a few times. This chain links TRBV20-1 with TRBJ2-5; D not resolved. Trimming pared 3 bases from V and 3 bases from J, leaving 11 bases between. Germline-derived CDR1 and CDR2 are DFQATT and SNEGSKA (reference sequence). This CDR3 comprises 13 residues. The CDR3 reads CSARGSPEETQYF. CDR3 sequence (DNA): TGCAGTGCTAGGGGCAGCCCTGAAGAGACCCAGTACTTC.

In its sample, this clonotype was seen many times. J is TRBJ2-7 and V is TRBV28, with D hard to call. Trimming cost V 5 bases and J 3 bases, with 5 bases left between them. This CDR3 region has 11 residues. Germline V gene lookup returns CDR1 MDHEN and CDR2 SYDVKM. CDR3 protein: CASSVNYEQYF. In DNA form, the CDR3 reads TGTGCCAGCAGTGTGAACTACGAGCAGTACTTC.

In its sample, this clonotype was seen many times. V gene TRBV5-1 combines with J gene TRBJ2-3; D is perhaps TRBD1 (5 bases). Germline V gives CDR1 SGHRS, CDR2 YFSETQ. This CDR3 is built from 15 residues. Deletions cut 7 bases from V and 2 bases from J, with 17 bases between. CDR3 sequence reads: CASAVTGDFTDTQYF. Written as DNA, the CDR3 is TGCGCCAGCGCCGTCACAGGAGATTTCACAGATACGCAGTATTTT.